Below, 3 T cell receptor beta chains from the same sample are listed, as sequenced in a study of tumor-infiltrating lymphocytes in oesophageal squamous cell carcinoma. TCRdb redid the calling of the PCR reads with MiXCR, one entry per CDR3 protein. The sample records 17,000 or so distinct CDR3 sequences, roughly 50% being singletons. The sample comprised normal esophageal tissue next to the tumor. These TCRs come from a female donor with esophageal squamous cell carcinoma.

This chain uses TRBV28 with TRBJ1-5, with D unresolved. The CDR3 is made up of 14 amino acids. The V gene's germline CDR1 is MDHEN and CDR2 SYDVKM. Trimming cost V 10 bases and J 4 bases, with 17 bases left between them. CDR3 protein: CATIKGLSNQPQHF. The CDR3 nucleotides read TGTGCCACCATCAAGGGTCTATCTAATCAGCCCCAGCATTTT.

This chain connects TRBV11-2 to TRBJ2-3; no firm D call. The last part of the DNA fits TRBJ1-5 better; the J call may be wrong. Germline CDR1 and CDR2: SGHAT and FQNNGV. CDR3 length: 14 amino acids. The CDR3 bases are TGTGCCAGCAGCCCCTTTAGGGTGGATCAGCCCCAGCATTTT. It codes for CASSPFRVDQPQHF.

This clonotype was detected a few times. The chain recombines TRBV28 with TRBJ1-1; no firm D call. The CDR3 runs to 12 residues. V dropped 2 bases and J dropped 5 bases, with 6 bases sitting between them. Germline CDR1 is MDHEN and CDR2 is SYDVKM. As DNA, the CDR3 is TGTGCCAGCAGTTTAGATGGGACTGAAGCTTTCTTT. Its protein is CASSLDGTEAFF.